The 9 T cell receptor beta chains given below trace back to one sample, sequenced in a study of T cells in Graves' hyperthyroidism and ophthalmopathy. The source material, RNA transcripts, was used to amplify TCR beta CDR3 regions. The TCR CDR3 first-round RT-PCR relied on the HTBI primer set. TCRdb re-called the multiplex PCR reads through MiXCR, storing one row per CDR3 protein. The table records about 300,000 distinct CDR3 sequences, 20% to 25% of them present only once. Specimen: blood. These receptors were obtained from a man aged 40-49 years with Graves' hyperthyroidism that later progressed to Graves' ophthalmopathy.

J is TRBJ2-7 and V is TRBV18; D is ambiguous. Trimming took 2 bases from V and 2 from J, leaving 7 bases between them. The V gene's germline CDR1 is KGHSH and CDR2 LQKENI. The CDR3 runs 13 residues. CDR3 amino acids: CASSPNGAYEQYF. The CDR3 DNA is TGTGCCAGCTCACCAAACGGTGCCTACGAGCAGTACTTC. Looking up the rest from reference TRBV18 and TRBJ2-7 gives the full variable domain: NAGVMQNPRHLVRRRGQEARLRCSPMKGHSHVYWYRQLPEEGLKFMVYLQKENIIDESGMPKERFSAEFPKEGPSILRIQQVVRGDSAAYFCASSPNGAYEQYFGPGTRLTVT.

This clonotype was recorded many times. The chain couples TRBV24-1 to TRBJ2-2, with D unclear. This CDR3 spans 14 amino acids. Per germline, CDR1 KGHDR and CDR2 SFDVKD. Trimming removed 6 bases at V and 1 base at J, with 8 bases between. CDR3 sequence (DNA): TGTGCCACCAGTCCACGAAAGAACACCGGGGAGCTGTTTTTT. Amino acids: CATSPRKNTGELFF.

The chain joins TRBV15 to TRBJ2-7; tentatively, D is TRBD2 (5 bases). Deletions cut 0 bases from V and 0 bases from J, with 12 bases between. The CDR3 covers 16 residues. Germline assignment: CDR1 LNHNV and CDR2 YYDKDF (reference sequence). Here the CDR3 reads CATSRDRGSASYEQYF. The CDR3 region has the DNA TGTGCCACCAGCAGAGATCGAGGGAGCGCCTCCTACGAGCAGTACTTC. The variable domain in full, completed from reference TRBV15 and TRBJ2-7, reads DAMVIQNPRYQVTQFGKPVTLSCSQTLNHNVMYWYQQKSSQAPKLLFHYYDKDFNNEADTPDNFQSRRPNTSFCFLDIRSPGLGDTAMYLCATSRDRGSASYEQYFGPGTRLTVT.

This clonotype was detected many times. The chain joins TRBV7-9 to TRBJ1-2; no clear D. The CDR3 runs to 15 residues. Trimming removed 7 bases from V and 4 bases from J, with 19 bases in between. Germline V lookup: CDR1 SEHNR, CDR2 FQNEAQ (reference sequence). CDR3 bases: TGTGCCAGCACCCAAGATGGAGGGTTCGGCTATGGCTACACCTTC. It specifies CASTQDGGFGYGYTF.

This clonotype occurred many times. This CDR3 is CASSYSAGWNEQYF. For the CDR3, the DNA is TGTGCCAGCAGTTACTCGGCGGGATGGAACGAGCAGTACTTC. J is TRBJ2-7 and V is TRBV6-5, with D perhaps TRBD2 (6 bases). This CDR3 region has 14 residues. Germline values: CDR1 MNHEY, CDR2 SVGAGI. The germline V and J ends were trimmed by 0 bases and 5 bases, with 11 bases remaining between them.

The V call is TRBV28, the J call TRBJ2-5, with 7 nucleotides matching TRBD2. V dropped 3 bases and J dropped 2; count of bases not matched to a gene: 12. The germline V gene encodes CDR1 MDHEN and CDR2 SYDVKM. This CDR3 comprises 17 residues. CDR3 coding DNA: TGTGCCAGCAGTTTGGCGACTAGCCGCATAGGACAAGAGACCCAGTACTTC. Protein sequence: CASSLATSRIGQETQYF.

This clonotype was seen ten or more times. In DNA form, the CDR3 reads TGTGCCAGCAGTTCCACATCCACCTTGGCTTTCTTT. It codes for CASSSTSTLAFF. The chain combines TRBV12-3 or TRBV12-4 with TRBJ1-1, with D unresolved. CDR3 length equals 12 residues. The V end lost 4 bases, the J end lost 11 bases, and 14 bases lay between the germline ends.

This clonotype was seen at least ten times. V and J are TRBV2 and TRBJ2-7, with unresolved D. The length of the CDR3 is 12 residues. The ends were cut back, 7 bases at V and 1 base at J, with 8 bases in the middle. In germline, CDR1 is SNHLY, CDR2 FYNNEI. This chain's CDR3 is CASNEDSYEQYF. Here the CDR3 DNA reads TGTGCCAGCAACGAGGATTCCTACGAGCAGTACTTC.

The chain combines TRBV29-1 with TRBJ2-3; the match to TRBD2 covers 14 bases. This CDR3 is built from 15 residues. Germline V gene data show CDR1 as SQVTM and CDR2 as ANQGSEA. J was trimmed by 3 bases and V by 7 bases; bases with no gene match: 6. The CDR3 sequence: CSADGTSGRTDTQYF. DNA of the CDR3: TGCAGCGCCGATGGGACTAGCGGGAGAACAGATACGCAGTATTTT.